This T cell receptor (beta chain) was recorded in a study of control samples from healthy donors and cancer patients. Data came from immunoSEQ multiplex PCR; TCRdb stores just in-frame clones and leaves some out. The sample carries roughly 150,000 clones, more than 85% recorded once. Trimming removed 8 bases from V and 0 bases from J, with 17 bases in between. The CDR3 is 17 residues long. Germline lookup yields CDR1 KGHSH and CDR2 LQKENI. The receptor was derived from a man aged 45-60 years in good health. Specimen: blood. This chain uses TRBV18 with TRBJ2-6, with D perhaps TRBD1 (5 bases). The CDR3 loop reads CASPDSTALSGANVLTF. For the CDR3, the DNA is TGTGCCAGCCCGGATTCGACAGCTCTCTCTGGGGCCAACGTCCTGACTTTC. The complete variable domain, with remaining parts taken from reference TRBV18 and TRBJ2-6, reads NAGVMQNPRHLVRRRGQEARLRCSPMKGHSHVYWYRQLPEEGLKFMVYLQKENIIDESGMPKERFSAEFPKEGPSILRIQQVVRGDSAAYFCASPDSTALSGANVLTFGAGSRLTVL.